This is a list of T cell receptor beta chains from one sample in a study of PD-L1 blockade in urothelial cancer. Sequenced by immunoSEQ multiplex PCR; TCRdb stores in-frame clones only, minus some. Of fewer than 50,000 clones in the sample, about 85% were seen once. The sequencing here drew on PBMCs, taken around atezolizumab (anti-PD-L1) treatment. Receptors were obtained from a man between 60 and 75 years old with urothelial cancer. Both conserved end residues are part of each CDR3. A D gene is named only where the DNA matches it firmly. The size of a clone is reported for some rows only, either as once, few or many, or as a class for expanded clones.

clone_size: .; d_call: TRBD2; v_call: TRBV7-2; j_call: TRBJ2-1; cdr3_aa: CASSSGGAGGNEQFF; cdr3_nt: TGTGCCAGCAGCTCCGGGGGGGCCGGAGGGAATGAGCAGTTCTTC
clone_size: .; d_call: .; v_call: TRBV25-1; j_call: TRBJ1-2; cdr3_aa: CASSDNGINGYTF; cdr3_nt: TGTGCCAGCAGTGATAACGGGATCAATGGCTACACCTTC
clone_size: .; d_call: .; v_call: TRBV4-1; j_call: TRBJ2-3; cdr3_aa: CASSTRRDTQYF; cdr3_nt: TGCGCCAGCAGCACGCGGCGGGATACGCAGTATTTT
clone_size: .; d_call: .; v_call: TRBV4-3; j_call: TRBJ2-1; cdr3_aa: CASSQDRGAYEQFF; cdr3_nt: TGCGCCAGCAGCCAAGATCGGGGGGCCTATGAGCAGTTCTTC
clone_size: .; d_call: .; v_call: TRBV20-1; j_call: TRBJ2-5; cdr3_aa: CSASPQETQYF; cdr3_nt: TGCAGTGCGAGTCCTCAAGAGACCCAGTACTTC
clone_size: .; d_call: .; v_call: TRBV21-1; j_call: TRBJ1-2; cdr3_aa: CATTGQGNYGYTF; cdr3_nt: TGTGCCACAACGGGTCAGGGCAACTATGGCTACACCTTC
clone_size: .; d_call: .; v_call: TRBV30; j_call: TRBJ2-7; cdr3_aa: CAQEGGSYEQYF; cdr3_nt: TGTGCCCAAGAGGGGGGGAGCTACGAGCAGTACTTC
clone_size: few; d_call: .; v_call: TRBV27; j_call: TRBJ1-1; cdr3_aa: CASSFLGSAEAFF; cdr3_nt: TGTGCCAGCAGTTTTCTGGGGAGCGCTGAAGCTTTCTTT
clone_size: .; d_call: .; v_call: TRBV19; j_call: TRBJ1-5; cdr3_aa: CASSTDYSNQPQHF; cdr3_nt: TGTGCCAGTAGTACAGATTATAGCAATCAGCCCCAGCATTTT
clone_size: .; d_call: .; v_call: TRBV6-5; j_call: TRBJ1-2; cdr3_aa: CASSSGGQGLYGYTF; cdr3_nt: TGTGCCAGCAGTTCGGGGGGGCAGGGCCTCTATGGCTACACCTTC
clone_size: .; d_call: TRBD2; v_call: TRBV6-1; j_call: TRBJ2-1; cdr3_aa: CASSEPTTLAGLYNEQFF; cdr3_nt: TGTGCCAGCAGTGAACCGACGACTCTAGCGGGTCTCTACAATGAGCAGTTCTTC
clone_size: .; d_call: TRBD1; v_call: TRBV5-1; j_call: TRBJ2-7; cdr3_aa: CASSPEGTGGREQYF; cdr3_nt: TGCGCCAGCAGCCCGGAAGGGACAGGGGGGAGGGAGCAGTACTTC
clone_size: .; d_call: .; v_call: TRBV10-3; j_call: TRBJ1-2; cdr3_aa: CAISDVLPMREGVYGYTF; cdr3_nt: TGTGCCATCAGTGACGTTCTCCCAATGAGGGAAGGAGTCTATGGCTACACCTTC
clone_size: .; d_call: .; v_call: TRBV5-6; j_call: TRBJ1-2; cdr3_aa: CASSFAGTNYGYTF; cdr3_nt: TGTGCCAGCAGCTTTGCAGGGACTAACTATGGCTACACCTTC
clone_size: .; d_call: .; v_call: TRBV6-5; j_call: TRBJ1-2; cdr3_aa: CATHAPSISGYTF; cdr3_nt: TGTGCCACACACGCTCCGTCGATAAGTGGCTACACCTTC
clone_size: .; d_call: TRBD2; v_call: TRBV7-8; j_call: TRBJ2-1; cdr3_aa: CASSLGRLAGGDEQFF; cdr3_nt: TGTGCCAGCAGCTTAGGTCGACTAGCGGGGGGCGATGAGCAGTTCTTC
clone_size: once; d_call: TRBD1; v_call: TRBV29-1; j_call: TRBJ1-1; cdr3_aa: CSVGAGQGRLNTEASF; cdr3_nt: TGCAGCGTTGGGGCAGGACAGGGGCGATTGAACACTGAAGCTTCCTTT
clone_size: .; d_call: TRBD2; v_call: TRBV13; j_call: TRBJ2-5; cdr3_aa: CASSRRLAGQETQYF; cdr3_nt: TGTGCCAGCAGCCGTAGACTAGCGGGGCAAGAGACCCAGTACTTC
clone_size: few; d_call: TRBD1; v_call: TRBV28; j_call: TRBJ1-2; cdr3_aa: CASSFRDSKRNYGYTF; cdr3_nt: TGTGCCAGCAGTTTTCGGGACAGCAAGAGGAACTATGGCTACACCTTC
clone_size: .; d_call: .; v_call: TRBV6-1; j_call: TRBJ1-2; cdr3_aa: CASSEGSRVNYGYTF; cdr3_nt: TGTGCCAGCAGTGAAGGAAGCAGGGTTAACTATGGCTACACCTTC
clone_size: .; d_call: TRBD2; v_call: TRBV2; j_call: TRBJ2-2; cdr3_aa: CASSEALPWSGGANTGELFF; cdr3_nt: TGTGCCAGCAGTGAAGCGCTTCCTTGGAGCGGGGGAGCGAACACCGGGGAGCTGTTTTTT
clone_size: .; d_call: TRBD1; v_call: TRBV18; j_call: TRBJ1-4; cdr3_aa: CASSPGYRGGEKLFF; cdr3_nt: TGTGCCAGCTCACCGGGCTACAGGGGAGGCGAAAAACTGTTTTTT
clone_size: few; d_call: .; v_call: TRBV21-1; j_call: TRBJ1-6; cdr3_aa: CASSPRLVLTGVSGNSPLHF; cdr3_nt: TGTGCCAGCAGCCCCCGTTTGGTGCTTACCGGGGTTTCGGGTAATTCACCCCTCCACTTT
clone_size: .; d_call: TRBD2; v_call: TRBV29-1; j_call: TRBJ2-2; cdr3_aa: CSGETSGGTGELFF; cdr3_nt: TGCAGCGGGGAGACTAGCGGGGGGACCGGGGAGCTGTTTTTT
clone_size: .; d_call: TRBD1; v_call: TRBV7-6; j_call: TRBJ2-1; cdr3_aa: CASSSGQGFDEQFF; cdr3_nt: TGTGCCAGCAGCTCGGGACAGGGATTCGATGAGCAGTTCTTC
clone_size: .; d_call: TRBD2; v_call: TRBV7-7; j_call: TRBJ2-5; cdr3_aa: CASSPGLADEETQYF; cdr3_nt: TGTGCTAGCAGCCCCGGACTAGCCGATGAAGAGACCCAGTACTTC
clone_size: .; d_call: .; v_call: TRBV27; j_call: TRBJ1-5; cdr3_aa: CASSSRGLGNQPQHF; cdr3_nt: TGTGCCAGCAGTTCCAGGGGTCTGGGCAATCAGCCCCAGCATTTT
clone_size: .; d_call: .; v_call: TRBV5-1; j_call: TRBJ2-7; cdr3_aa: CASSLEGGGLYEQYF; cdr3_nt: TGCGCCAGCAGCTTGGAAGGCGGGGGCCTCTACGAGCAGTACTTC
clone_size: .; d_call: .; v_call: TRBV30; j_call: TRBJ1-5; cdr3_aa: CAWRDTENQPQHF; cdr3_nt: TGTGCCTGGAGAGATACTGAGAATCAGCCCCAGCATTTT
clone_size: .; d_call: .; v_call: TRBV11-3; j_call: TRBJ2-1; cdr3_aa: CASSQIHNEQFF; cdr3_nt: TGTGCCAGCAGCCAGATTCACAATGAGCAGTTCTTC
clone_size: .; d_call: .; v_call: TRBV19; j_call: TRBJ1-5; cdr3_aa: CASSMGRDNEPQHF; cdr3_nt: TGTGCCAGTAGTATGGGGAGGGACAATGAGCCCCAGCATTTT
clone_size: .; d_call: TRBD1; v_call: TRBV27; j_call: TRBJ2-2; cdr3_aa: CASSWDSLPNTGELFF; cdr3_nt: TGTGCCAGCAGTTGGGACAGCCTTCCGAACACCGGGGAGCTGTTTTTT
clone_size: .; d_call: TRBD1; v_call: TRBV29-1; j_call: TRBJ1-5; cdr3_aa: CSVGTGDNQPQHF; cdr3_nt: TGCAGCGTTGGGACAGGGGACAATCAGCCCCAGCATTTT
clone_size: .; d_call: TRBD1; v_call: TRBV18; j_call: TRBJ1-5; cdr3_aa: CASSPGTGAQPQHF; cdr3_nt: TGTGCCAGCTCACCCGGGACAGGGGCTCAGCCCCAGCATTTT
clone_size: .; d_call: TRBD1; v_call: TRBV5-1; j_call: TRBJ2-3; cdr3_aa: CASSLGGLTDTQYF; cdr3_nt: TGCGCCAGCAGCTTAGGGGGCCTGACAGATACGCAGTATTTT
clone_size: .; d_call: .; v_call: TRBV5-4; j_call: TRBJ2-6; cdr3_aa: CASSADGGANVLTF; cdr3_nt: TGTGCCAGCAGCGCGGATGGGGGGGCCAACGTCCTGACTTTC
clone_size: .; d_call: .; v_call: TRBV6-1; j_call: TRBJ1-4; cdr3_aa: CASSLNHFQDEKLFF; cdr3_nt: TGTGCCAGCAGTTTGAATCACTTTCAGGATGAAAAACTGTTTTTT
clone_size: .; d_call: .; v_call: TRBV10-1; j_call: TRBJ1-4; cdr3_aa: CASTDSLPNEKLFF; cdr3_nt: TGCGCCAGCACCGACTCTCTGCCTAATGAAAAACTGTTTTTT
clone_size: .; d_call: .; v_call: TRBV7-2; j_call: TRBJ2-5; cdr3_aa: CASSAGQIYQETQYF; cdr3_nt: TGTGCCAGCAGCGCGGGACAGATATACCAAGAGACCCAGTACTTC
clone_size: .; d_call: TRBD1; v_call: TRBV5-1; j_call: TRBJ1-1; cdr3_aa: CASRTTGFEAFF; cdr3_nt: TGCGCCAGCAGAACGACAGGGTTCGAAGCTTTCTTT
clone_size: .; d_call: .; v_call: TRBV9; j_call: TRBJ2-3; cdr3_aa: CASSVQGRDTQYF; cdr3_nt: TGTGCCAGCAGCGTCCAGGGGAGAGATACGCAGTATTTT
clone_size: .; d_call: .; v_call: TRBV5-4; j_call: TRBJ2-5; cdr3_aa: CASSFRDYQETQYF; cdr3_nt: TGTGCCAGCAGCTTCCGGGACTACCAAGAGACCCAGTACTTC
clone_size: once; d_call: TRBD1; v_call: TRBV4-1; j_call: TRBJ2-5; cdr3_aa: CASSQPGQGQETQYF; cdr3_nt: TGCGCCAGCAGCCAGCCGGGACAGGGGCAAGAGACCCAGTACTTC
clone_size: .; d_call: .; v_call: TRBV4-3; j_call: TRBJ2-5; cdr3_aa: CATPPRVRETQYF; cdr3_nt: TGCGCCACCCCCCCCAGGGTCAGAGAGACCCAGTACTTC
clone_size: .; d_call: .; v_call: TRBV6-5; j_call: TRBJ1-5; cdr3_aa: CASSTFGGQPQHF; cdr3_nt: TGTGCCAGCAGTACCTTCGGGGGTCAGCCCCAGCATTTT